These 8 T cell receptor beta chains share one sample of origin, sequenced in a study of lymphopenia after photon versus proton radiotherapy. Clones were read by immunoSEQ multiplex PCR, and TCRdb kept only the in-frame ones, dropping some. The top ten hold 20% to 25% of the sample, which has around 18,000 clones, 84% seen once. Here the sequenced sample was peripheral blood, taken from a patient treated with proton-based radiotherapy. The source of these receptors is a man between 65 and 80 years old with pancreatic cancer.

The V gene is TRBV27, the J gene TRBJ1-2; D possibly corresponds to TRBD1 (5 bases). This CDR3 spans 14 amino acids. The V and J ends lost 3 bases and 4 bases respectively, with 12 bases between them. CDR1 MNHEY and CDR2 SMNVEV come from the germline V gene (reference sequence). CDR3 in amino acids: CASSLGRGLYGYTF. CDR3 coding DNA: TGTGCCAGCAGTTTGGGAAGGGGCCTCTATGGCTACACCTTC.

The chain employs TRBV6-7 and TRBJ2-7; 8 bases are shared with TRBD2. TRBV6-7 is classed as an ORF, of uncertain function. The trim removed 5 bases at V and 0 bases at J, leaving 3 bases unmatched. The CDR3 loop spans 14 amino acids. CDR3 in DNA: TGTGCCAGCAGTCCGAGCGGGAGCTCCTACGAGCAGTACTTC. Protein sequence: CASSPSGSSYEQYF.

This chain uses TRBV7-3 with TRBJ2-2; 12 bases line up with TRBD2. This CDR3 has 15 residues. Trimming removed 6 bases from V and 5 bases from J; junction bases left unmatched: 4. The V gene's germline CDR1 is SGHTA and CDR2 FQGTGA. The CDR3 reads CASSLGTSGTGELFF. CDR3 bases: TGTGCCAGCAGTCTCGGGACTAGCGGGACCGGGGAGCTGTTTTTT.

V usage is TRBV18 and J usage is TRBJ2-7; D tentatively reads TRBD1 or TRBD2 (5 bases each). Trimming pared 2 bases from V and 3 bases from J, leaving 14 bases between. This CDR3 contains 15 residues. Germline V gene data show CDR1 as KGHSH and CDR2 as LQKENI. CDR3 nucleotide sequence: TGTGCCAGCTCACCAAGAAGGGACGCCGACTACGAGCAGTACTTC. The encoded protein is CASSPRRDADYEQYF.

This rearrangement joins TRBV5-1 to TRBJ2-5; 9 bases align to TRBD1. CDR1 is SGHRS, CDR2 YFSETQ, per germline. Germline trimming cut 2 bases from V and 4 bases from J; bases unmatched to any gene: 15. CDR3 length: 18 amino acids. CDR3 DNA: TGCGCCAGCAGCTTCCCCGTTCAACAGGGGGCTAAGGGAGAGACCCAGTACTTC. Encoded protein: CASSFPVQQGAKGETQYF.

The V gene is TRBV12-5, the J gene TRBJ2-2; 12 nucleotides match TRBD2. Germline V gives CDR1 LGHNT, CDR2 FRNRAP. J gave up 5 bases and V 5 bases, and 12 bases lay outside the gene matches. This CDR3 is 18 amino acids long. The chain's CDR3 is CASGPRRLAGAITGELFF. In DNA, the CDR3 is TGTGCTAGTGGTCCCCGGCGACTAGCGGGAGCTATAACCGGGGAGCTGTTTTTT.

The chain couples TRBV11-3 to TRBJ2-7; possibly TRBD1 for D (6 bases). There are 15 residues in the CDR3. V lost 5 bases and J lost 0, with 14 bases in between. Germline CDR1 is SGHNT and CDR2 is YENEEA. The CDR3 is CASSLDSQHSYEQYF. DNA of the CDR3: TGTGCCAGCAGCCTGGACAGCCAACACTCCTACGAGCAGTACTTC.

The J gene is TRBJ2-1, the V gene TRBV6-6, with 7 bases aligning to TRBD1. V lost 6 bases and J lost 10; bases outside the gene matches: 12. The V gene's germline CDR1 is MNHNY and CDR2 SVGAGI (reference sequence). This CDR3 is 14 amino acids long. CDR3: CASRNLGTDPEQFF. The DNA of the CDR3 is TGTGCCAGCAGGAACCTAGGGACAGACCCCGAGCAGTTCTTC.